The 27 T cell receptor beta chains below were found in one sample sequenced in a study of blood T cell repertoires in COVID-19. The table came from immunoSEQ multiplex PCR; TCRdb's copy has only in-frame clones and leaves some out. The data hold roughly 89,000 clones, with approximately 78% observed a single time. The sequenced sample was peripheral blood. The receptors originated from a woman of 80 years or more with acute or convalescent COVID-19.

J is TRBJ1-6 and V is TRBV28; TRBD1 agrees at 10 bases. With V trimmed by 6 bases and J by 9 bases, 11 bases remained unmatched. CDR3 size: 16 residues. From germline, CDR1 is MDHEN and CDR2 SYDVKM. The CDR3 is CASRLGDRGFGSPLHF. CDR3 in DNA: TGTGCCAGCAGGTTAGGGGACAGGGGTTTCGGTTCACCCCTCCACTTT.

V usage is TRBV18 and J usage is TRBJ2-3; the match to TRBD1 covers 9 bases. V lost 5 bases and J lost 5; bases outside the gene matches: 11. The CDR3 loop spans 16 amino acids. Germline CDR1 and CDR2: KGHSH and LQKENI. DNA of the CDR3: TGTGCCAGCTCAACCCAGGACAGGGGTGGCGGAGATACGCAGTATTTT. This sequence encodes CASSTQDRGGGDTQYF.

The V call is TRBV6-2 or TRBV6-3, the J call TRBJ1-1, with D hard to call. This CDR3 is built from 15 residues. The germline CDR1 and CDR2 sequences are MNHEY and SVGEGT. V was shortened by 5 bases and J by 2 bases, with 15 bases between the two germline ends. The CDR3 loop is CASSPAGTSNTEAFF. The DNA for the CDR3 is TGTGCCAGCAGTCCGGCGGGCACCTCCAACACTGAAGCTTTCTTT.

V is TRBV2 and J is TRBJ1-3; D remains unclear. Deletions cut 1 base from V and 0 bases from J, with 10 bases between. Per the germline V gene, CDR1 is SNHLY and CDR2 is FYNNEI. There are 16 residues in the CDR3. The CDR3 nucleotides read TGTGCCAGCAGTGAAGTCAAAACAATCTCTGGAAACACCATATATTTT. Its protein is CASSEVKTISGNTIYF.

The V call is TRBV9, the J call TRBJ1-2; D is undetermined. From germline, CDR1 is SGDLS and CDR2 YYNGEE. This CDR3 has 16 residues. The V gene lost 0 bases and the J gene lost 6 bases, with 18 bases spanning the gap. The CDR3 region is CASSVDAGNYRDGYTF. In nucleotides, the CDR3 is TGTGCCAGCAGCGTAGATGCGGGTAACTATAGGGATGGCTACACCTTC.

In the case of this clone: A read error may produce the germline difference seen at one junction end. The rearrangement uses TRBV7-7 and TRBJ1-4; D unclear. CDR1 and CDR2 from the germline V gene are SSHAT and FNYEAQ (reference sequence). The CDR3 has 22 residues. The CDR3 reads CASSRWPPAGEEYRPTNEKLFF. Here the CDR3 DNA reads TGTGCTAGCAGCCGCTGGCCTCCGGCGGGAGAAGAGTATCGACCAACTAATGAAAAACTGTTTTTT.

The rearrangement joins TRBV7-9 to TRBJ1-1; weak D call: TRBD1 (5 bases). Looked up from germline, CDR1 is SEHNR and CDR2 is FQNEAQ (reference sequence). Trimming took 5 bases from V and 5 from J, leaving 18 bases between them. The CDR3 totals 15 residues. The CDR3 loop is CASSPQDRPWTEAFF. As DNA, the CDR3 is TGTGCCAGCAGCCCACAGGACCGTCCGTGGACTGAAGCTTTCTTT. Drawing the rest from reference TRBV7-9 and TRBJ1-1, the complete variable domain is DTGVSQNPRHKITKRGQNVTFRCDPISEHNRLYWYRQTLGQGPEFLTYFQNEAQLEKSRLLSDRFSAERPKGSFSTLEIQRTEQGDSAMYLCASSPQDRPWTEAFFGQGTRLTVV.

This chain joins TRBV6-5 and TRBJ2-7; 9 bases align to TRBD1. The CDR3 runs to 15 residues. Germline V lookup: CDR1 MNHEY, CDR2 SVGAGI. Trimming at V came to 8 bases and at J to 2 bases, leaving 10 bases not matched to a gene. The CDR3 region has the DNA TGTGCCAGCTCACGTCAGGACAGGGGTACCTACGAGCAGTACTTC. Amino acid sequence: CASSRQDRGTYEQYF.

The genes are TRBV9 and TRBJ2-3; 7 bases align to TRBD2. The V segment lost 5 bases and the J segment 6 bases; nucleotides outside the gene matches: 12. This CDR3 spans 15 amino acids. Germline V gene lookup returns CDR1 SGDLS and CDR2 YYNGEE. The CDR3 coding sequence is TGTGCCAGCAGGCCCCCCGGACTAGAGTCCGATACGCAGTATTTT. Translating it yields CASRPPGLESDTQYF.

The chain employs TRBV6-1 and TRBJ1-2; 9 bases are a match to TRBD1. This CDR3 is built from 17 residues. With 0 bases clipped from V and 7 bases from J, the junction kept 12 bases outside the gene matches. CDR1 and CDR2 from the germline V gene are MNHNS and SASEGT. The CDR3 DNA reads TGTGCCAGCAGTGAAGCGGGGCTCGGGAAGGACAGGGGTGGCTACACCTTC. Protein sequence: CASSEAGLGKDRGGYTF.

This clone was counted a few times. The V and J genes are TRBV6-5 and TRBJ1-1; D remains unclear. Trimming left V 2 bases short and J 5 bases short, with 9 bases between. This CDR3 is built from 13 residues. CDR1 MNHEY and CDR2 SVGAGI come from the germline V gene. The CDR3 sequence is CASSYLRWTEAFF. The CDR3 coding sequence is TGTGCCAGCAGTTACCTCAGGTGGACTGAAGCTTTCTTT.

This chain joins TRBV28 and TRBJ2-5; 7 bases line up with TRBD1. CDR3 size: 13 residues. With 6 bases clipped from V and 4 bases from J, the junction kept 5 bases outside the gene matches. Per the germline V gene, CDR1 is MDHEN and CDR2 is SYDVKM. In nucleotides, the CDR3 is TGTGCCAGCAGAAGACAGGGTCGAGAGACCCAGTACTTC. Encoded protein: CASRRQGRETQYF.

The rearrangement joins TRBV5-6 to TRBJ1-2; 9 bases align to TRBD1. The ends lost 3 bases at V and 2 bases at J; junction bases unmatched: 5. In germline, CDR1 is SGHDT, CDR2 YYEEEE. The CDR3 sequence is 15 residues long. The CDR3 loop reads CASSSTGGRNYGYTF. The CDR3 DNA sequence: TGTGCCAGCAGCTCTACAGGGGGCCGAAACTATGGCTACACCTTC.

This chain connects TRBV4-3 to TRBJ1-1; D not certain. Per the germline V gene, CDR1 is LGHNA and CDR2 is YSLEER. Trimming took 1 base from V and 8 from J, leaving 8 bases between them. This CDR3 contains 12 residues. The CDR3 reads CASSQGSGEAFF. In DNA form, the CDR3 reads TGCGCCAGCAGCCAAGGGTCGGGAGAAGCTTTCTTT.

This clone appeared once. V and J are TRBV7-2 and TRBJ1-6, with 9 positions matching TRBD1. Germline loops: CDR1 SGHTA, CDR2 FQGNSA. The V segment lost 5 bases and the J segment 5 bases; nucleotides outside the gene matches: 7. The CDR3 consists of 16 residues. The DNA for the CDR3 is TGTGCCAGCAGCCCCTGGGACAGGGCGAATAATTCACCCCTCCACTTT. Protein product: CASSPWDRANNSPLHF.

This clone was picked up one time. The chain recombines TRBV5-4 with TRBJ2-2; 8 nucleotides match TRBD1. The V and J ends lost 2 bases and 4 bases, in that order; junction bases with no gene match: 4. Germline V gene data show CDR1 as SGHNT and CDR2 as YYREEE (reference sequence). The CDR3 runs to 15 residues. CDR3 bases: TGTGCCAGCAGCTTCAGGGGGCGCGGCACCGGGGAGCTGTTTTTT. It codes for CASSFRGRGTGELFF.

V is TRBV6-2 or TRBV6-3 and J is TRBJ2-5; D perhaps matches TRBD1 (5 bases). The CDR3 runs 13 residues. From germline, CDR1 is MNHEY and CDR2 SVGEGT. The V and J ends lost 4 bases and 4 bases respectively, with 10 bases between them. Here the CDR3 reads CASSFSRAETQYF. As DNA, the CDR3 is TGTGCCAGCAGTTTCTCCAGGGCAGAGACCCAGTACTTC.

This clone was observed once. The V and J genes are TRBV6-2 or TRBV6-3 and TRBJ1-1; D is unclear. The CDR3 covers 11 residues. CDR1 is MNHEY, CDR2 SVGEGT, per germline. The ends were cut back, 1 base at V and 7 bases at J, with 4 bases in the middle. The CDR3 reads CASSYFNEAFF. The CDR3 bases are TGTGCCAGCAGTTACTTTAATGAAGCTTTCTTT.

The J gene is TRBJ2-2, the V gene TRBV18, with TRBD1 matching 12 bases. The CDR3 extends over 18 amino acids. Germline values: CDR1 KGHSH, CDR2 LQKENI. Losses at the gene ends were 3 bases for V and 0 bases for J; bases not matched to a gene: 5. CDR3 nucleotides: TGTGCCAGCTCACCCCCGGGACAGGGGGCTACGAACACCGGGGAGCTGTTTTTT. Residues: CASSPPGQGATNTGELFF.

V is TRBV25-1 and J is TRBJ2-5, with TRBD1 identical over 10 bases. The CDR3 has 15 residues. Germline trimming cut 3 bases from V and 4 bases from J; bases unmatched to any gene: 5. Germline V gene sequence: CDR1 MGHDK, CDR2 SYGVNS. The CDR3 coding sequence is TGTGCCAGCAGTGATCTCGACAGGGGGCTAGAGACCCAGTACTTC. The encoded protein is CASSDLDRGLETQYF.

CDR3 DNA: TGTGCCAGCAGCTTAACGGGGGGGTCAGATACGCAGTATTTT. The encoded protein is CASSLTGGSDTQYF. The chain uses TRBV7-9 and TRBJ2-3; 8 nucleotides align to TRBD2. The CDR3 contains 14 residues. From germline, CDR1 is SEHNR and CDR2 FQNEAQ (reference sequence). V lost 2 bases and J lost 4; bases outside the gene matches: 2.

This clone appeared a few times. This chain links TRBV6-2 or TRBV6-3 with TRBJ1-5; 9 bases align to TRBD1. The CDR3 has 14 residues. CDR1 and CDR2 (germline): MNHEY, SVGEGT. Unmatched junction bases numbered 5, after V lost 4 bases and J lost 7 bases. The CDR3 loop is CASSSNRGQQPQHF. In DNA, the CDR3 is TGTGCCAGCAGTTCCAACAGGGGGCAGCAGCCCCAGCATTTT.

Only one count was recorded for this clone. The chain has TRBV6-5 and TRBJ1-5, with D possibly matching TRBD1 (5 bases). Germline CDR1 MNHEY, CDR2 SVGAGI. There are 15 residues in the CDR3. V shed 6 bases and J shed 4 bases, with 16 bases lying between them. The CDR3 region is CASSRGTLWNQPQHF. Written as DNA, the CDR3 is TGTGCCAGCAGCCGCGGGACTCTTTGGAATCAGCCCCAGCATTTT.

This clone was picked up many times. The chain links TRBV27 to TRBJ1-4, with D possibly matching TRBD1 (6 bases). Germline V lookup: CDR1 MNHEY, CDR2 SMNVEV (reference sequence). The CDR3 covers 14 residues. Trimming left V 11 bases short and J 5 bases short, with 18 bases between. For the CDR3, the DNA is TGTGCCCAGCCCGCCCCGGGGGGCAATGAAAAACTGTTTTTT. Translation: CAQPAPGGNEKLFF.

The chain carries TRBV9 and TRBJ2-1; maybe TRBD1 (5 bases). The germline V and J ends were trimmed by 0 bases and 5 bases, with 24 bases remaining between them. Germline-derived CDR1 and CDR2 are SGDLS and YYNGEE. The CDR3 has 19 residues. This CDR3 is CASSVGTFQGALGDNEQFF. CDR3 sequence (DNA): TGTGCCAGCAGCGTAGGAACGTTTCAAGGGGCCCTCGGAGACAATGAGCAGTTCTTC. The variable domain in full, with the rest retrieved from reference TRBV9 and TRBJ2-1, is DSGVTQTPKHLITATGQRVTLRCSPRSGDLSVYWYQQSLDQGLQFLIQYYNGEERAKGNILERFSAQQFPDLHSELNLSSLELGDSALYFCASSVGTFQGALGDNEQFFGPGTRLTVL.

V and J are TRBV18 and TRBJ1-2; tentative D call: TRBD1 (5 bases). Germline V gene sequence: CDR1 KGHSH, CDR2 LQKENI. The CDR3 spans 15 residues. V lost 3 bases and J 0 bases, leaving 11 bases between the germline ends. CDR3 sequence: CASSPGPNSNYGYTF. CDR3 sequence (DNA): TGTGCCAGCTCACCGGGGCCCAATTCTAACTATGGCTACACCTTC.

This clone was found once. The chain carries TRBV6-5 and TRBJ2-7, with 9 positions matching TRBD1. Germline V gene sequence: CDR1 MNHEY, CDR2 SVGAGI. This CDR3 comprises 14 residues. V was pared by 6 bases and J by 7 bases, with 10 bases of the junction left unmatched. The DNA for the CDR3 is TGTGCCAGCAGCCTAAACAGGGGGCTGGGGGAGCAGTACTTC. Protein product: CASSLNRGLGEQYF.